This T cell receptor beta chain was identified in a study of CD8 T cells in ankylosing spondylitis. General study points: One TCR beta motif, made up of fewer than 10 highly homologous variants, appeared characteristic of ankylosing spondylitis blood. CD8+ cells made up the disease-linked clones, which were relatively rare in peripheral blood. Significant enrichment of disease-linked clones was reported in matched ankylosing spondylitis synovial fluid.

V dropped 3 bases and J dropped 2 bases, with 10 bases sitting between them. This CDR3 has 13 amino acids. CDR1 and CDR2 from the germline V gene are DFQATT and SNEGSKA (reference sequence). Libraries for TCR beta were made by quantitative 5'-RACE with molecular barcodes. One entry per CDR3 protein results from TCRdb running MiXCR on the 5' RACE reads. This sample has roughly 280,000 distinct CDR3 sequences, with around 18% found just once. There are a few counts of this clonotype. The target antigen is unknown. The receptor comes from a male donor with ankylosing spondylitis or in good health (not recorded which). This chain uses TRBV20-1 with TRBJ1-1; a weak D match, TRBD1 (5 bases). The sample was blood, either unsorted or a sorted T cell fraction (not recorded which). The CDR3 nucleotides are TGCAGTGCTAGTGGGGGGGGAAACACTGAAGCTTTCTTT. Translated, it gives CSASGGGNTEAFF.